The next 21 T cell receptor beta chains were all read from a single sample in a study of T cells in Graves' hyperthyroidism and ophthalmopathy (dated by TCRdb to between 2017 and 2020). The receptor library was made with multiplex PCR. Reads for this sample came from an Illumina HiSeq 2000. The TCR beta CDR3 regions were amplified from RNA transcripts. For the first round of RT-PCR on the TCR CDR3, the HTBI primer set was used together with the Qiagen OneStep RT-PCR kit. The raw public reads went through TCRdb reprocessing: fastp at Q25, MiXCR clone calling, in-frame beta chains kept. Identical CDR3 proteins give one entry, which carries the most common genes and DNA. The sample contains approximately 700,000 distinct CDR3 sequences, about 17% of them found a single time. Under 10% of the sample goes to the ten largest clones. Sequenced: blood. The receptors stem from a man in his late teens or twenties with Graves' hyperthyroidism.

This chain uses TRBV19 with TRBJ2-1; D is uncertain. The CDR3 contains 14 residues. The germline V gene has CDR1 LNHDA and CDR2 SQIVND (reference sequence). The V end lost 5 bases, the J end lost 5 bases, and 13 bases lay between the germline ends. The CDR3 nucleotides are TGTGCCAGTAGTGGGATCGGTCTACACAATGAGCAGTTCTTC. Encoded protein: CASSGIGLHNEQFF.

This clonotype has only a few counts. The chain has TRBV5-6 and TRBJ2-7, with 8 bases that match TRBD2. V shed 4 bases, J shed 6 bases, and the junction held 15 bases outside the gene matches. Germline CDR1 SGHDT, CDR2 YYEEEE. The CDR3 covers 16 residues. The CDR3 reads CASSTYRVGGEVEQYF. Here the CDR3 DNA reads TGTGCCAGCAGCACCTACAGGGTCGGGGGGGAAGTCGAGCAGTACTTC.

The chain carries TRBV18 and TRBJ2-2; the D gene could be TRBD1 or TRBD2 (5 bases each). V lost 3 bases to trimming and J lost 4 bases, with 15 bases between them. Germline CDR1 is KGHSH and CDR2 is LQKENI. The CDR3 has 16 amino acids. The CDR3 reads CASSPPRGDITGELFF. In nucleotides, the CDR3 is TGTGCCAGCTCACCTCCTAGGGGAGATATCACCGGGGAGCTGTTTTTT.

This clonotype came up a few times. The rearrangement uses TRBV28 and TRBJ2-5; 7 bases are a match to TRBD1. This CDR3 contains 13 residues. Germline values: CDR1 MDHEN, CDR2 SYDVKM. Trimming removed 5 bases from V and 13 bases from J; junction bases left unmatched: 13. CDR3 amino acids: CASSAPDREAPYF. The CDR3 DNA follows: TGTGCCAGCAGTGCCCCAGACAGGGAAGCACCGTACTTC.

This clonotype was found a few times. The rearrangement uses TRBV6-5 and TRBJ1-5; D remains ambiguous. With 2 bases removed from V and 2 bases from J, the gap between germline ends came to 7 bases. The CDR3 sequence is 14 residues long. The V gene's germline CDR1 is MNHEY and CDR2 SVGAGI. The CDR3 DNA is TGTGCCAGCAGTTACCTGGGAGGCAATCAGCCCCAGCATTTT. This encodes CASSYLGGNQPQHF.

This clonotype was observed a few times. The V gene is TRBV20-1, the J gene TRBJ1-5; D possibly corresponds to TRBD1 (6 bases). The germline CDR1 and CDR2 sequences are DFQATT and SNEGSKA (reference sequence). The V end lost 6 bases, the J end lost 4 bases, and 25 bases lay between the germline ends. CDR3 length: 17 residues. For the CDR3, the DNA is TGCAGTGCCAAAGGAGGGGGGGGGGCCCTAAATAATCAGCCCCAGCATTTT. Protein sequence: CSAKGGGGALNNQPQHF.

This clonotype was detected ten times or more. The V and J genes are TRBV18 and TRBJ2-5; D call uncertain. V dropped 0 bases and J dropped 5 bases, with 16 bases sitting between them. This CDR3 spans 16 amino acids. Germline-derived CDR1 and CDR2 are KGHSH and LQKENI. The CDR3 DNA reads TGTGCCAGCTCACCACCCGCGCCCCTCACGAAGGAGACCCAGTACTTC. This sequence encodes CASSPPAPLTKETQYF. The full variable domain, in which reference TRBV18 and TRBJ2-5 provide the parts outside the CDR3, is NAGVMQNPRHLVRRRGQEARLRCSPMKGHSHVYWYRQLPEEGLKFMVYLQKENIIDESGMPKERFSAEFPKEGPSILRIQQVVRGDSAAYFCASSPPAPLTKETQYFGPGTRLLVL.

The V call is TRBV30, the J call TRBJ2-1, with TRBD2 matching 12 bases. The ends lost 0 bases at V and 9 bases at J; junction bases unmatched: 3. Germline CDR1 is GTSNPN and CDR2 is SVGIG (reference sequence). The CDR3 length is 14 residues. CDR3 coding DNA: TGTGCCTGGAGTGTCCTAGCGGGAGGGAGTGAGCAGTTCTTC. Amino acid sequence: CAWSVLAGGSEQFF.

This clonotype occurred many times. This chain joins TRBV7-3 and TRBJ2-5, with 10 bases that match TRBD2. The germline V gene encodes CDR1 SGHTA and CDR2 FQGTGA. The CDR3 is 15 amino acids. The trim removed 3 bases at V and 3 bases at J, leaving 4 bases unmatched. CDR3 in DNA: TGTGCCAGCAGCTTGACTAGCGGGTCGGAAGAGACCCAGTACTTC. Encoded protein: CASSLTSGSEETQYF.

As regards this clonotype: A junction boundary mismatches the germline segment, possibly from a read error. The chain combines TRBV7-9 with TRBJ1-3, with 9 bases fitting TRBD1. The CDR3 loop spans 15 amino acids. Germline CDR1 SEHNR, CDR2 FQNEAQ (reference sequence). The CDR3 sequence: CASILDRGRGNTIYF. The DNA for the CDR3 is TGTGCCAGCATCCTGGACAGGGGTAGGGGAAACACCATATATTTC.

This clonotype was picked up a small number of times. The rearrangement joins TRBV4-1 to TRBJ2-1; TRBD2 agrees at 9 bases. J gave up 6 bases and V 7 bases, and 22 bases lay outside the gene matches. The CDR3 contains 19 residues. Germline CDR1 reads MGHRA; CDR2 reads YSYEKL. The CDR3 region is CASTRMLRVAGVRFNEQFF. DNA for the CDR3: TGCGCCAGCACCCGTATGCTGAGGGTAGCGGGAGTCAGGTTCAATGAGCAGTTCTTC.

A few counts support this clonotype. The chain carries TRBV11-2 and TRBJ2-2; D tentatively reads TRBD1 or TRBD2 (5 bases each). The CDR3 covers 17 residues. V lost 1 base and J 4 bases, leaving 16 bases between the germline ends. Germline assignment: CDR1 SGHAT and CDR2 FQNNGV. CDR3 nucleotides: TGTGCCAGCAGCTTAGGAAGCGCAGGGAGAATCACCGGGGAGCTGTTTTTT. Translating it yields CASSLGSAGRITGELFF.

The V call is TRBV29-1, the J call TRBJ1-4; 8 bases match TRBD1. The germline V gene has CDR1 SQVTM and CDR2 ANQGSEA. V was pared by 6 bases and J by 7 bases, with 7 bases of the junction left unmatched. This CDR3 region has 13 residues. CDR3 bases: TGCAGCGTGACCGGGACAGGCGGTGAAAAACTGTTTTTT. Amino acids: CSVTGTGGEKLFF.

DNA for the CDR3: TGTGCCAGCGGATACGACACTGAAGCTTTCTTT. Translating gives CASGYDTEAFF. This chain connects TRBV2 to TRBJ1-1; D unresolved. V was clipped by 8 bases and J by 3 bases, with 7 bases between them. This CDR3 region has 11 residues. The germline gives CDR1 SNHLY, CDR2 FYNNEI.

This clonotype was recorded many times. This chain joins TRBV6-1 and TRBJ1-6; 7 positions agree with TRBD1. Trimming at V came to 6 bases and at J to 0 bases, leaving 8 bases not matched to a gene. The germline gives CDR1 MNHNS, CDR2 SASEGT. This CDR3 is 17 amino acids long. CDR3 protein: CASRARQGSSYNSPLHF. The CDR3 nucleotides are TGTGCCAGCAGGGCCCGACAGGGAAGCTCCTATAATTCACCCCTCCACTTT.

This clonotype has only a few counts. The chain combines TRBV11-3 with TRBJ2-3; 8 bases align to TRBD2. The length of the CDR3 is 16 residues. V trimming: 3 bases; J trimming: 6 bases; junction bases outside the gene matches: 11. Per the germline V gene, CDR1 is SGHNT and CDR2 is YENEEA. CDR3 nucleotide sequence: TGTGCCAGCAGCTTGGCACTAGCGGCCTACTGGGATACGCAGTATTTT. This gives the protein CASSLALAAYWDTQYF.

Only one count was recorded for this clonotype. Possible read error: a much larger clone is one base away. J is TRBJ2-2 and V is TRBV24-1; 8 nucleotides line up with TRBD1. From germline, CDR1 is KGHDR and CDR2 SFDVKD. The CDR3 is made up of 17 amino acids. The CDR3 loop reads CASSDLRTGKGTGELFF. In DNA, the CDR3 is TGTGCCTCCAGTGATTTGCGGACAGGGAAGGGCACCGGGGAGCTGTTTTTT.

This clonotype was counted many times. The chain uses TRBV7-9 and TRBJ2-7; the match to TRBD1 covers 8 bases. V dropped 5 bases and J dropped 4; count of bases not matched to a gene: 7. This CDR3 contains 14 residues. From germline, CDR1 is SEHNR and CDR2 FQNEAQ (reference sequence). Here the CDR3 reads CASSPRTGWYEQYF. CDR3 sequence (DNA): TGTGCCAGCAGCCCGCGGACAGGGTGGTACGAGCAGTACTTC.

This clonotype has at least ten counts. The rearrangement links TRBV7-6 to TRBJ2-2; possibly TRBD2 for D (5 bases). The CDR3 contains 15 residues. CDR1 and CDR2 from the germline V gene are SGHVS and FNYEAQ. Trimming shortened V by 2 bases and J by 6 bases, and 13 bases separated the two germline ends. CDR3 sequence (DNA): TGTGCCAGCAGCTTACGTGGGGAGTACCCCGGGGAGCTGTTTTTT. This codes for CASSLRGEYPGELFF.

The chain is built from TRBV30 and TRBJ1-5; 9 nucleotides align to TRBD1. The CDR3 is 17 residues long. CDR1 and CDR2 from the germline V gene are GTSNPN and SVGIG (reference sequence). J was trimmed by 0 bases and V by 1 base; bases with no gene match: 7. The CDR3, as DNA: TGTGCCTGGAGTGAGACAGGGGGACCTTATAGCAATCAGCCCCAGCATTTT. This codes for CAWSETGGPYSNQPQHF.

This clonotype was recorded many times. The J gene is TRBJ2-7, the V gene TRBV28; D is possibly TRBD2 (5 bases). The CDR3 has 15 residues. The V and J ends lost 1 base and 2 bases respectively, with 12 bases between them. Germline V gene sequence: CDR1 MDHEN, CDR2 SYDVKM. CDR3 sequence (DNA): TGTGCCAGCAGTTTATCACTAGGTGATACCTACGAGCAGTACTTC. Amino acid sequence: CASSLSLGDTYEQYF. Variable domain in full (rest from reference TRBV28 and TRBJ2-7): DVKVTQSSRYLVKRTGEKVFLECVQDMDHENMFWYRQDPGLGLRLIYFSYDVKMKEKGDIPEGYSVSREKKERFSLILESASTNQTSMYLCASSLSLGDTYEQYFGPGTRLTVT.